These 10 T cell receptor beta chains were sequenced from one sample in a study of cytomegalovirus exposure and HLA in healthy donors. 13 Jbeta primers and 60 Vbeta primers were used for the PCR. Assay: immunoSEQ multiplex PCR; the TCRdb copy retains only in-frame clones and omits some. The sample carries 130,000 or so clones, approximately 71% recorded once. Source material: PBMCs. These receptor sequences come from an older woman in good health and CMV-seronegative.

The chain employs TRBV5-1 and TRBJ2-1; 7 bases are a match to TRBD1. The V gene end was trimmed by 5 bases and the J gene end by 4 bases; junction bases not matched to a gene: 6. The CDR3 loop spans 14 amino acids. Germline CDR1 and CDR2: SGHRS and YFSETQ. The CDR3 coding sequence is TGCGCCAGCAGTCAGGGGGTCCCTTACAATGAGCAGTTCTTC. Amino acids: CASSQGVPYNEQFF. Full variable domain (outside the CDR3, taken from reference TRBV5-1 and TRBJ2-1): KAGVTQTPRYLIKTRGQQVTLSCSPISGHRSVSWYQQTPGQGLQFLFEYFSETQRNKGNFPGRFSGRQFSNSRSEMNVSTLELGDSALYLCASSQGVPYNEQFFGPGTRLTVL.

CDR3 region: CASRTSESTEAFF. CDR3 DNA sequence: TGTGCCAGCAGGACTTCAGAAAGTACTGAAGCTTTCTTT. V usage is TRBV2 and J usage is TRBJ1-1, with D unresolved. Germline assignment: CDR1 SNHLY and CDR2 FYNNEI. Trimming cost V 6 bases and J 5 bases, with 13 bases left between them. The CDR3 contains 13 residues.

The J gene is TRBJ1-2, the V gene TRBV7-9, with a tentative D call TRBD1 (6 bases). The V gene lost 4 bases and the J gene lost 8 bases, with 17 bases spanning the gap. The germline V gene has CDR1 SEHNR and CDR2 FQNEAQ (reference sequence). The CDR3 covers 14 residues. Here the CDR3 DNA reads TGTGCCAGCAGCTCCCTTCGTACAGGGCTCGGCTACACCTTC. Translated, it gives CASSSLRTGLGYTF.

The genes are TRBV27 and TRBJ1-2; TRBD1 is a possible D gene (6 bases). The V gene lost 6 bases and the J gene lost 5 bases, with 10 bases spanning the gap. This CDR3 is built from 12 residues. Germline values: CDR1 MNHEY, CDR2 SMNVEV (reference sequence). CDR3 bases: TGTGCCAGCAGAGGGGGTGTTTATGGCTACACCTTC. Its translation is CASRGGVYGYTF.

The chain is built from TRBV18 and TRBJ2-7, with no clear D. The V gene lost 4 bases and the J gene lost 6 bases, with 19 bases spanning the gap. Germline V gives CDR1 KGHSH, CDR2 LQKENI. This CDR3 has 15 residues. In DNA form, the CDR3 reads TGTGCCAGCTCACGGCCGAGCCTCTCTGGCGGCGAGCAGTACTTC. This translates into CASSRPSLSGGEQYF.

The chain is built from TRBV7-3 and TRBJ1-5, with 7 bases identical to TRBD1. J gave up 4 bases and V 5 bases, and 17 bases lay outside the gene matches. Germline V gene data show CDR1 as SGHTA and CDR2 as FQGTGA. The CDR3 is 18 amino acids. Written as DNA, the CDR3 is TGTGCCAGCAGCCTAGCGGGGACAGTCAAATCCTGGAATCAGCCCCAGCATTTT. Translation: CASSLAGTVKSWNQPQHF.

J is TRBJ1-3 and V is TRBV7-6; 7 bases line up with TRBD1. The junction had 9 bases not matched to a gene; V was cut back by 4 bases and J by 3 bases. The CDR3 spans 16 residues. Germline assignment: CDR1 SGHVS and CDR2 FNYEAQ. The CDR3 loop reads CASSSTGTVYGNTIYF. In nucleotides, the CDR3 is TGTGCCAGCAGCTCCACCGGGACAGTCTATGGAAACACCATATATTTT. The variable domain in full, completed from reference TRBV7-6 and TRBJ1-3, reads GAGVSQSPRYKVTKRGQDVALRCDPISGHVSLYWYRQALGQGPEFLTYFNYEAQQDKSGLPNDRFSAERPEGSISTLTIQRTEQRDSAMYRCASSSTGTVYGNTIYFGEGSWLTVV.

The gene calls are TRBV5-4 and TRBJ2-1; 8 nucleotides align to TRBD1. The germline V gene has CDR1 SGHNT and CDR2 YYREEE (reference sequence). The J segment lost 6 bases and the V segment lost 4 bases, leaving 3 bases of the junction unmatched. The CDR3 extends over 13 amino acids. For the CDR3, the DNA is TGTGCCAGCAGCCCAACAGGGGGCAATGAGCAGTTCTTC. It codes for CASSPTGGNEQFF.

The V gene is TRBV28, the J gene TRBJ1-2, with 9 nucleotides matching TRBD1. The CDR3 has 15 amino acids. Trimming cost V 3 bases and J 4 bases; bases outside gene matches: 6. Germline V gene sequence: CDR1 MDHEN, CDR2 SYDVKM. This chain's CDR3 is CASSLSGTGSYGYTF. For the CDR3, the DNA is TGTGCCAGCAGTTTGTCGGGGACAGGGAGCTATGGCTACACCTTC.

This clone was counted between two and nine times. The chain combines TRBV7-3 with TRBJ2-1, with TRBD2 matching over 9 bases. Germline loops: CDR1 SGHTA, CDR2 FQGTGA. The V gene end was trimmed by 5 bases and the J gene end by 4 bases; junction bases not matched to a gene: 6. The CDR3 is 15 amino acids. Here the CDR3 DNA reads TGTGCCAGCAGCCCCAATCTAGCGGGGTACAATGAGCAGTTCTTC. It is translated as CASSPNLAGYNEQFF.